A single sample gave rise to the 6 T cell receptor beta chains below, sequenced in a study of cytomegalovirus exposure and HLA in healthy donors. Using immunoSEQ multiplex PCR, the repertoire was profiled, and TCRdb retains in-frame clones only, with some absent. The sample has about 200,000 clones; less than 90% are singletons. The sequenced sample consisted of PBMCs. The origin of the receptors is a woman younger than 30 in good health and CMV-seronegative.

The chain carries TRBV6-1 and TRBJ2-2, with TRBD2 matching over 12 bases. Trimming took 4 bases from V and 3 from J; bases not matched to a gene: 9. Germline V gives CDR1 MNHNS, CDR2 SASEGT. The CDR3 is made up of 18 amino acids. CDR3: CASSVRLAGDRDTGELFF. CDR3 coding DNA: TGTGCCAGCAGTGTCAGACTAGCGGGAGACCGCGACACCGGGGAGCTGTTTTTT.

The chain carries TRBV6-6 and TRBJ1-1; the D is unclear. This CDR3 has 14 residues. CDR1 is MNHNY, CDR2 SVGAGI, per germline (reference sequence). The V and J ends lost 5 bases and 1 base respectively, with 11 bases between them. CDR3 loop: CASSHAMENTEAFF. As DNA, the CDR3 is TGTGCCAGCAGTCACGCTATGGAGAACACTGAAGCTTTCTTT.

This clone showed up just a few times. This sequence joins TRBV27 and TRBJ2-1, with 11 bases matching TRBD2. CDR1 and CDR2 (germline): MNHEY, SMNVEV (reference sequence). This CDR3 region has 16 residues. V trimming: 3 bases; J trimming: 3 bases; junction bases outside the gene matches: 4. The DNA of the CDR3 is TGTGCCAGCAGTTTTGAAACTAGCGGGGGCTACAATGAGCAGTTCTTC. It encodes CASSFETSGGYNEQFF.

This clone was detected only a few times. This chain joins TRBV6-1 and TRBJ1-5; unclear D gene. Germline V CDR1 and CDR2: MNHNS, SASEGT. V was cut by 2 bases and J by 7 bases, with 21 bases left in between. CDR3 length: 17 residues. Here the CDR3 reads CASSEFRAALLLQPQHF. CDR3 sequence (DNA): TGTGCCAGCAGTGAATTTAGGGCGGCCCTTCTTCTCCAGCCCCAGCATTTT.

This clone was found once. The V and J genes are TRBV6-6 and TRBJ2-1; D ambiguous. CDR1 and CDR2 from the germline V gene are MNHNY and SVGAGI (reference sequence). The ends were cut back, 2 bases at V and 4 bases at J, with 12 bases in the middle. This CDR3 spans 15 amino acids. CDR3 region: CASSYGTPPYNEQFF. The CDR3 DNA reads TGTGCCAGCAGTTACGGTACACCCCCATACAATGAGCAGTTCTTC.

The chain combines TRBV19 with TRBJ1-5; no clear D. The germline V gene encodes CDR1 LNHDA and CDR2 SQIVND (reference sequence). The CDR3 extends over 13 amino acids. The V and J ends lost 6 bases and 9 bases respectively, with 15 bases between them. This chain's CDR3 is CASRGRAVTPQHF. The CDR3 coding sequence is TGTGCCAGTAGAGGGAGGGCTGTGACGCCCCAGCATTTT.